These 6 T cell receptor beta chains originate from one sample sequenced in a study of OX40 agonist ivuxolimab in advanced cancers. Only in-frame clones appear in the TCRdb table, and some are missing; sequencing was by immunoSEQ multiplex PCR. The sample consists of about 40,000 clones, approximately 88% of them appearing once. Sample: CD4+ or CD8+ T cells sorted from blood, taken in a trial of the OX40 agonist ivuxolimab. Every receptor here comes from an adult with an advanced solid tumor such as melanoma, head and neck, liver or kidney cancer.

This clone was recorded only once. The chain uses TRBV27 and TRBJ2-2, with D hard to call. This CDR3 spans 14 amino acids. The V end lost 6 bases, the J end lost 8 bases, and 16 bases lay between the germline ends. Germline V gene data show CDR1 as MNHEY and CDR2 as SMNVEV (reference sequence). The CDR3 loop is CASSRSLLGGELFF. In DNA form, the CDR3 reads TGTGCCAGCAGCCGTTCCCTACTCGGGGGGGAGCTGTTTTTT.

V and J are TRBV2 and TRBJ2-7; 7 nucleotides match TRBD1. This CDR3 is built from 16 residues. The germline V gene encodes CDR1 SNHLY and CDR2 FYNNEI. Trimming cost V 7 bases and J 3 bases; bases outside gene matches: 15. CDR3 coding DNA: TGTGCCAGCAAGGCCAAACTAGGACAGGCGCACTACGAGCAGTACTTC. It codes for CASKAKLGQAHYEQYF.

V and J are TRBV13 and TRBJ2-5; 7 positions agree with TRBD2. Germline V gene data show CDR1 as PRHDT and CDR2 as FYEKMQ (reference sequence). Trimming cost V 7 bases and J 1 base; bases outside gene matches: 12. The CDR3 is made up of 16 amino acids. The CDR3 reads CASTSGVASGQETQYF. In DNA form, the CDR3 reads TGTGCCAGCACCTCGGGGGTGGCTAGCGGCCAAGAGACCCAGTACTTC.

The V and J genes are TRBV11-2 and TRBJ2-7; D is undetermined. Germline V gene lookup returns CDR1 SGHAT and CDR2 FQNNGV. The CDR3 is made up of 11 amino acids. Between the trimmed V and J ends, which lost 5 bases and 4 bases, there was a span of 6 bases. The CDR3 bases are TGTGCCAGCAGCGCGTCATACGAGCAGTACTTC. Amino acids: CASSASYEQYF.

V and J are TRBV4-1 and TRBJ2-7, with a weak D call TRBD1 (6 bases). The CDR3 sequence is 15 residues long. V lost 1 base and J 1 base, leaving 11 bases between the germline ends. CDR1 MGHRA and CDR2 YSYEKL come from the germline V gene. CDR3 sequence (DNA): TGCGCCAGCAGCCAAGGCAGGGGAAGGTCCTACGAGCAGTACTTC. Its translation is CASSQGRGRSYEQYF.

This clone was observed a single time. V is TRBV6-6 and J is TRBJ2-2, with a possible D match to TRBD1 (6 bases). This CDR3 has 12 residues. V was trimmed by 7 bases and J by 5 bases, leaving 8 bases between them. Germline V gene sequence: CDR1 MNHNY, CDR2 SVGAGI (reference sequence). In DNA, the CDR3 is TGTGCCAGCAAAGGGGGAACCGGGGAGCTGTTTTTT. Translated, it gives CASKGGTGELFF.